This T cell receptor beta chain was recorded in a study of T cells after yellow fever vaccination. Germline-derived CDR1 and CDR2 are DFQATT and SNEGSKA (reference sequence). Trimming pared 0 bases from V and 0 bases from J, leaving 12 bases between. The CDR3 has 16 amino acids. A 5'RACE template-switching step, the method used to make TCR cDNA, added a universal primer site and UMIs. Via MiXCR, TCRdb re-called the 5' RACE reads, giving one row per CDR3 protein. In the table there are hundreds of thousands of distinct CDR3 sequences, roughly 12% of which are singletons. Source: PBMCs, taken on the day of the yellow fever booster vaccination. The sequence was obtained from a man aged 25-45 years who received the YFV17D yellow fever vaccine. The chain couples TRBV20-1 to TRBJ1-5; D perhaps matches TRBD1 (6 bases). CDR3 region: CSARDQGRPSNQPQHF. CDR3 DNA sequence: TGCAGTGCTAGAGACCAGGGGCGCCCTAGCAATCAGCCCCAGCATTTT.